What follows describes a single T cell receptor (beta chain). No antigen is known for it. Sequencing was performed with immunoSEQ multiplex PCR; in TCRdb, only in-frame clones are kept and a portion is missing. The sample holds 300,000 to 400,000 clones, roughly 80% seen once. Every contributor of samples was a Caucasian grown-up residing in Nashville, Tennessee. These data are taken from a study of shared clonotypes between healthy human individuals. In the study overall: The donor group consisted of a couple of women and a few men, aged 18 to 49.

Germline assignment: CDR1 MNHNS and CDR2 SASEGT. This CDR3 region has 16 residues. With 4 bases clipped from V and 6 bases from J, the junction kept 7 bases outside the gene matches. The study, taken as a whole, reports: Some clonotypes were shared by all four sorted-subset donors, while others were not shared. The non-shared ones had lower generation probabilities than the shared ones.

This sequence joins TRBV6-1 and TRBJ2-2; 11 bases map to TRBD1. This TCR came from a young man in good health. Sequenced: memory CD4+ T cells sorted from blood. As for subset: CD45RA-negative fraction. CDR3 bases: TGTGCCAGCAGTGTAATTCCGGGACAGGGGGCCGGGGAGCTGTTTTTT. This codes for CASSVIPGQGAGELFF.